A single sample gave rise to the 25 T cell receptor beta chains below, sequenced in a study of shared clonotypes between healthy human individuals. Profiled with immunoSEQ multiplex PCR; TCRdb holds only in-frame clones, not every one. The table records millions of clones, 95% of them present only once. What was sequenced was naive CD4+ T cells sorted from blood. Noted subset: CD45RA+ positively selected. The receptors derive from a man younger than 35 in good health.

This rearrangement joins TRBV6-1 to TRBJ1-5; no reliable D call. Trimming took 4 bases from V and 6 from J, leaving 10 bases between them. From germline, CDR1 is MNHNS and CDR2 SASEGT. The CDR3 contains 13 residues. Here the CDR3 DNA reads TGTGCCAGCAGTGCTGACTGGGGTCAGCCCCAGCATTTT. It encodes CASSADWGQPQHF.

In its sample, this clone was seen a few times. The J gene is TRBJ1-5, the V gene TRBV6-5, with D maybe TRBD1 (5 bases). The CDR3 is made up of 13 amino acids. Trimming took 4 bases from V and 5 from J, leaving 9 bases between them. CDR1 and CDR2 (germline): MNHEY, SVGAGI. Here the CDR3 reads CASSSRRDQPQHF. The DNA of the CDR3 is TGTGCCAGCAGTTCACGCAGGGATCAGCCCCAGCATTTT.

This chain uses TRBV5-1 with TRBJ1-5; 9 bases line up with TRBD1. The V and J ends lost 4 bases and 2 bases, in that order; junction bases with no gene match: 4. Germline assignment: CDR1 SGHRS and CDR2 YFSETQ. The CDR3 is made up of 15 amino acids. The CDR3 coding sequence is TGCGCCAGCAGCAGGGGACAGGGAGGCAATCAGCCCCAGCATTTT. This codes for CASSRGQGGNQPQHF.

The rearrangement uses TRBV30 and TRBJ1-1, with a possible D match to TRBD1 (6 bases). Germline CDR1 reads GTSNPN; CDR2 reads SVGIG (reference sequence). Trimming took off 5 bases at V and 4 bases at J, with 17 bases between the two ends. There are 14 residues in the CDR3. CDR3 nucleotide sequence: TGTGCCTGGGATCCCTCAGGGGCTGGCACTGAAGCTTTCTTT. It yields the protein CAWDPSGAGTEAFF.

Only one count was recorded for this clone. V is TRBV28 and J is TRBJ2-3, with D possibly TRBD2 on 6 matching bases. Looked up from germline, CDR1 is MDHEN and CDR2 is SYDVKM. V lost 3 bases and J lost 4, with 14 bases in between. The CDR3 extends over 15 amino acids. The CDR3 DNA reads as TGTGCCAGCAGTTTTTGGGGGAGGTCCGCAGATACGCAGTATTTT. It codes for CASSFWGRSADTQYF.

The chain has TRBV12-5 and TRBJ1-3; D call uncertain. The CDR3 is 16 residues long. V lost 2 bases to trimming and J lost 1 base, with 12 bases between them. CDR1 is LGHNT, CDR2 FRNRAP, per germline. The chain's CDR3 is CASGLSLLTSGNTIYF. The DNA for the CDR3 is TGTGCTAGTGGTTTGTCCCTCTTAACGTCTGGAAACACCATATATTTT.

This chain links TRBV5-3 with TRBJ1-1, with D tentatively TRBD1 (6 bases). TRBV5-3 is designated an ORF whose function remains uncertain. V lost 3 bases and J 11 bases, leaving 29 bases between the germline ends. The CDR3 is made up of 17 amino acids. DNA for the CDR3: TGTGCCAGAAGCTCAAACCTTATACAGGGTCAACTAATAGTGGCTTTCTTT. It specifies CARSSNLIQGQLIVAFF.

The chain links TRBV6-6 to TRBJ1-5, with D possibly TRBD1 on 6 matching bases. Germline CDR1 and CDR2: MNHNY and SVGAGI (reference sequence). V lost 6 bases and J 2 bases, leaving 11 bases between the germline ends. The CDR3 is 14 residues long. The CDR3 sequence is CASSSGTRNQPQHF. CDR3 DNA: TGTGCCAGCAGCTCCGGGACACGCAATCAGCCCCAGCATTTT.

The rearrangement joins TRBV6-1 to TRBJ1-5; D gene ambiguous. Germline CDR1 reads MNHNS; CDR2 reads SASEGT. The germline V and J ends were trimmed by 5 bases and 0 bases, with 8 bases remaining between them. This CDR3 is 14 amino acids long. CDR3 protein: CASSTRGSNQPQHF. CDR3 sequence (DNA): TGTGCCAGCAGTACACGGGGTAGCAATCAGCCCCAGCATTTT.

V and J are TRBV2 and TRBJ2-1, with TRBD1 as a possible D gene (6 bases). CDR1 is SNHLY and CDR2 is FYNNEI in the germline V gene. CDR3 length equals 13 residues. The V and J ends lost 4 bases and 2 bases respectively, with 6 bases between them. This chain's CDR3 is CASSGDTYNEQFF. In DNA, the CDR3 is TGTGCCAGCAGTGGGGACACCTACAATGAGCAGTTCTTC.

The chain carries TRBV18 and TRBJ2-5, with 8 bases identical to TRBD1. This CDR3 has 18 residues. Germline values: CDR1 KGHSH, CDR2 LQKENI. Trimming took 2 bases from V and 5 from J; bases not matched to a gene: 16. In DNA form, the CDR3 reads TGTGCCAGCTCACCAGGTGTAGCGACAGGGGCGCTAAGGGAGACCCAGTACTTC. Translation gives CASSPGVATGALRETQYF.

The V and J genes are TRBV15 and TRBJ2-1; maybe TRBD1 (6 bases). CDR3 length equals 14 residues. The germline V and J ends were trimmed by 11 bases and 9 bases, with 23 bases remaining between them. Germline V gene lookup returns CDR1 LNHNV and CDR2 YYDKDF (reference sequence). CDR3 DNA: TGTGCCTCACAACCGGGACACCGGTCGGGTGAGCAGTTCTTC. Its protein product is CASQPGHRSGEQFF. The variable domain in full, with the rest retrieved from reference TRBV15 and TRBJ2-1, is DAMVIQNPRYQVTQFGKPVTLSCSQTLNHNVMYWYQQKSSQAPKLLFHYYDKDFNNEADTPDNFQSRRPNTSFCFLDIRSPGLGDTAMYLCASQPGHRSGEQFFGPGTRLTVL.

V gene TRBV9 combines with J gene TRBJ1-3; D is perhaps TRBD1 (5 bases). The CDR3 has 16 residues. Germline V gene data show CDR1 as SGDLS and CDR2 as YYNGEE. Trimming took 4 bases from V and 0 from J, leaving 14 bases between them. The DNA for the CDR3 is TGTGCCAGCAGCACGGACATCCTCTTCTCTGGAAACACCATATATTTT. Translation gives CASSTDILFSGNTIYF.

The V and J genes are TRBV10-1 and TRBJ2-4, with unresolved D. Germline values: CDR1 WNHNN, CDR2 SYGVQD (reference sequence). Between the trimmed V and J ends, which lost 9 bases and 3 bases, there was a span of 18 bases. The CDR3 sequence is 15 residues long. CDR3 region: CASPTGQMGKNIQYF. The CDR3 DNA reads TGCGCCAGTCCGACGGGTCAGATGGGCAAAAACATTCAGTACTTC.

The chain couples TRBV7-9 to TRBJ2-7; D not certain. Looked up from germline, CDR1 is SEHNR and CDR2 is FQNEAQ (reference sequence). This CDR3 comprises 13 residues. V lost 2 bases and J lost 3, with 8 bases in between. CDR3 amino acids: CASSLFPSYEQYF. The CDR3 bases are TGTGCCAGCAGCTTATTTCCCAGCTACGAGCAGTACTTC.

The chain carries TRBV7-9 and TRBJ1-4; no clear D. This CDR3 spans 12 amino acids. Germline V gene sequence: CDR1 SEHNR, CDR2 FQNEAQ (reference sequence). Between the trimmed V and J ends, which lost 2 bases and 5 bases, there was a span of 3 bases. The CDR3 DNA is TGTGCCAGCAGCTTAAGGAATGAAAAACTGTTTTTT. This codes for CASSLRNEKLFF. Drawing the rest from reference TRBV7-9 and TRBJ1-4, the complete variable domain is DTGVSQNPRHKITKRGQNVTFRCDPISEHNRLYWYRQTLGQGPEFLTYFQNEAQLEKSRLLSDRFSAERPKGSFSTLEIQRTEQGDSAMYLCASSLRNEKLFFGSGTQLSVL.

With respect to this clone: The same CDR3 can be traced to other DNA sequences in this sample. V usage is TRBV5-4 and J usage is TRBJ2-5; no clear D. Trimming removed 0 bases from V and 2 bases from J, with 5 bases in between. The V gene's germline CDR1 is SGHNT and CDR2 YYREEE (reference sequence). The CDR3 contains 13 residues. The CDR3 loop is CASSLDYQETQYF. The DNA for the CDR3 is TGTGCCAGCAGCTTGGACTATCAAGAGACCCAGTACTTC.

This clone was seen once. This sequence joins TRBV6-6 and TRBJ2-7; possibly TRBD2 for D (6 bases). The germline gives CDR1 MNHNY, CDR2 SVGAGI (reference sequence). Trimming stripped 6 bases from V and 5 bases from J, with 14 bases between. The CDR3 sequence is 13 residues long. This CDR3 is CASRINPGDEQYF. In nucleotides, the CDR3 is TGTGCCAGCAGAATAAACCCGGGGGACGAGCAGTACTTC.

The chain couples TRBV18 to TRBJ1-6; D is possibly TRBD1 (5 bases). The V gene's germline CDR1 is KGHSH and CDR2 LQKENI. The CDR3 spans 14 residues. The V and J ends lost 3 bases and 10 bases respectively, with 13 bases between them. In DNA form, the CDR3 reads TGTGCCAGCTCACCGGGAGGGGAAGGCTCACCCCTCCACTTT. This encodes CASSPGGEGSPLHF.

This clone showed up just once. This CDR3 is also generated by other DNA sequences in the sample. The V and J genes are TRBV18 and TRBJ2-2; possibly TRBD2 for D (5 bases). Germline V CDR1 and CDR2: KGHSH, LQKENI. The germline V and J ends were trimmed by 1 base and 1 base, with 10 bases remaining between them. The CDR3 contains 16 residues. The CDR3 region has the DNA TGTGCCAGCTCACCACAGAGGGTCGGGAACACCGGGGAGCTGTTTTTT. This encodes CASSPQRVGNTGELFF. Together with reference TRBV18 and TRBJ2-2, the CDR3 gives the full variable domain: NAGVMQNPRHLVRRRGQEARLRCSPMKGHSHVYWYRQLPEEGLKFMVYLQKENIIDESGMPKERFSAEFPKEGPSILRIQQVVRGDSAAYFCASSPQRVGNTGELFFGEGSRLTVL.

This sequence joins TRBV7-2 and TRBJ1-1; tentatively, D is TRBD1 (6 bases). This CDR3 spans 14 amino acids. V was clipped by 4 bases and J by 5 bases, with 14 bases between them. Germline values: CDR1 SGHTA, CDR2 FQGNSA. The CDR3 DNA sequence: TGTGCCAGCAGCTCCCTCCGGGACAAAACTGAAGCTTTCTTT. Protein: CASSSLRDKTEAFF. The entire variable domain, with the rest obtained from reference TRBV7-2 and TRBJ1-1, is as follows: GAGVSQSPSNKVTEKGKDVELRCDPISGHTALYWYRQSLGQGLEFLIYFQGNSAPDKSGLPSDRFSAERTGGSVSTLTIQRTQQEDSAVYLCASSSLRDKTEAFFGQGTRLTVV.

The V gene is TRBV7-2, the J gene TRBJ2-7; 12 nucleotides line up with TRBD2. The CDR3 contains 14 residues. From germline, CDR1 is SGHTA and CDR2 FQGNSA. Unmatched junction bases numbered 2, after V lost 6 bases and J lost 2 bases. The CDR3 sequence: CASRGLAGTYEQYF. CDR3 bases: TGTGCCAGCAGAGGACTAGCGGGGACCTACGAGCAGTACTTC.

This rearrangement joins TRBV12-5 to TRBJ2-2, with D unclear. Germline CDR1 and CDR2: LGHNT and FRNRAP. The CDR3 contains 15 residues. With 3 bases removed from V and 4 bases from J, the gap between germline ends came to 12 bases. In DNA form, the CDR3 reads TGTGCTAGTGGTTTAATACAGTTGGGCACCGGGGAGCTGTTTTTT. It codes for CASGLIQLGTGELFF.

The chain is built from TRBV10-3 and TRBJ2-7; 7 positions match TRBD1. J lost 1 base, V lost 10 bases, and 4 bases had no gene match. CDR3 size: 12 residues. Germline loops: CDR1 ENHRY, CDR2 SYGVKD. This CDR3 is CATSGGSYEQYF. CDR3 DNA sequence: TGTGCCACCTCAGGGGGATCCTACGAGCAGTACTTC.

The genes are TRBV4-1 and TRBJ1-1; D may be TRBD1 (6 bases). Germline-derived CDR1 and CDR2 are MGHRA and YSYEKL. V lost 1 base and J lost 0, with 9 bases in between. CDR3 length: 15 amino acids. The CDR3 spells CASSQGRTVNTEAFF. The CDR3 bases are TGCGCCAGCAGCCAAGGAAGGACAGTGAACACTGAAGCTTTCTTT.